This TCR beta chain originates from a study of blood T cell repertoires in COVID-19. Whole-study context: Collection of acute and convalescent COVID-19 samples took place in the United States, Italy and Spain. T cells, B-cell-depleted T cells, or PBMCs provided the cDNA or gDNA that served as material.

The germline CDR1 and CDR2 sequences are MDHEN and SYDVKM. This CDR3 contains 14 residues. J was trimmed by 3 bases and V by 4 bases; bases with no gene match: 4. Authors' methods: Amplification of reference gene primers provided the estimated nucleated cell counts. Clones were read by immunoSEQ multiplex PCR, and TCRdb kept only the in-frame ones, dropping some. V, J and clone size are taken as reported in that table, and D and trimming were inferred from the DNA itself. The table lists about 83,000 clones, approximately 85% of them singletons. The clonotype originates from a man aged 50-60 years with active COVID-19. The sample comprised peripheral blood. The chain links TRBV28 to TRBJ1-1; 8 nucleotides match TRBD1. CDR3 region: CASSSLTGDTEAFF. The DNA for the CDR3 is TGTGCCAGCAGTTCCCTGACAGGGGACACTGAAGCTTTCTTT.